This TCR beta chain was profiled in a study of T cells in Graves' hyperthyroidism and ophthalmopathy. Study-wide background: Blood from the periphery was taken at initial diagnosis, before any treatment.

General study points: Model-based prediction identified ophthalmopathy a median around 6.5 months prior to its onset.

Germline V gene lookup returns CDR1 SGHTA and CDR2 FQGNSA. Trimming cost V 5 bases and J 2 bases; bases outside gene matches: 10. The CDR3 contains 16 residues. Amplified regions were TCR beta CDR3 sequences from RNA transcripts. In the first-round RT-PCR of the TCR CDR3, the HTBI primer set was used. TCRdb used MiXCR to reprocess the multiplex PCR reads, holding one entry per CDR3 protein. In the table there are around 600,000 distinct CDR3 sequences, roughly 15% of which are singletons. This clonotype was detected many times. Its specificity is not known. Patients affected by ophthalmopathy presented a Clinical Activity Score of at least 3, a NOSPECS grade of at least 4, and disease duration below 3 months. Thyroid ultrasound and orbital computed tomography, with clinical symptoms and serum thyroxine and TRAb, informed diagnoses.

V usage is TRBV7-2 and J usage is TRBJ2-5; 8 bases agree with TRBD2. The clonotype comes from a woman aged 45-65 years with Graves' ophthalmopathy. Sequencing was carried out using blood. In nucleotides, the CDR3 is TGTGCCAGCAGCCCGCGGACTAGCAGTCTTCAAGAGACCCAGTACTTC. Encoded protein: CASSPRTSSLQETQYF.